Below, 26 T cell receptor beta chains from the same sample are listed, as sequenced in a study of blood T cell repertoires in COVID-19 (dated by TCRdb to the early 2020s). Library preparation employed the immunoSEQ multiplex PCR assay. TCRdb limited this immuneACCESS table to in-frame rearrangements with V and J called. A share of clones is missing; checked studies link under half to unresolved V genes, and the rest is unexplained. This sample holds roughly 15,000 clones; roughly 80% were observed only once. The ten largest clones add up to 25% to 35% of the sample. Sequencing was performed on peripheral blood. All receptors derive from a human donor in a cohort sampled during active COVID-19.

The chain has TRBV7-9 and TRBJ1-1; D is unclear. This CDR3 is 11 amino acids long. Per germline, CDR1 SEHNR and CDR2 FQNEAQ (reference sequence). V was shortened by 6 bases and J by 2 bases, with 4 bases between the two germline ends. CDR3 in DNA: TGTGCCAGCAGACTCAACACTGAAGCTTTCTTT. It encodes CASRLNTEAFF.

The V and J genes are TRBV5-1 and TRBJ2-1; D remains ambiguous. This CDR3 has 11 residues. Looked up from germline, CDR1 is SGHRS and CDR2 is YFSETQ. Between the trimmed V and J ends, which lost 1 base and 9 bases, there was a span of 5 bases. The CDR3 DNA sequence: TGCGCCAGCAGCTTGACAAGTGAGCAGTTCTTC. Protein sequence: CASSLTSEQFF.

CDR3 nucleotides: TGCGCCAGCGCACCAGACAGGGCTTTTGAAGCTTTCTTT. Translation: CASAPDRAFEAFF. The chain recombines TRBV5-1 with TRBJ1-1, with 7 bases matching TRBD1. J lost 7 bases, V lost 7 bases, and 10 bases had no gene match. Germline V CDR1 and CDR2: SGHRS, YFSETQ. The CDR3 is made up of 13 amino acids.

This chain joins TRBV29-1 and TRBJ2-5; perhaps TRBD1 as D (5 bases). Deletions cut 6 bases from V and 4 bases from J, with 12 bases between. The germline gives CDR1 SQVTM, CDR2 ANQGSEA. The CDR3 is 12 amino acids. As DNA, the CDR3 is TGCAGCGTCGCTGTAGGGGTAGAGACCCAGTACTTC. Its protein is CSVAVGVETQYF.

The rearrangement joins TRBV5-5 to TRBJ1-1, with D perhaps TRBD1 (6 bases). The germline V gene has CDR1 SGHKS and CDR2 YYEKEE (reference sequence). Trimming left V 0 bases short and J 6 bases short, with 9 bases between. The CDR3 is made up of 13 amino acids. CDR3 loop: CASSLVGGPEAFF. The CDR3 DNA is TGTGCCAGCAGCTTGGTAGGGGGTCCTGAAGCTTTCTTT. The entire variable domain, with the rest obtained from reference TRBV5-5 and TRBJ1-1, is as follows: DAGVTQSPTHLIKTRGQQVTLRCSPISGHKSVSWYQQVLGQGPQFIFQYYEKEERGRGNFPDRFSARQFPNYSSELNVNALLLGDSALYLCASSLVGGPEAFFGQGTRLTVV.

The chain uses TRBV7-3 and TRBJ2-5; a weak D match, TRBD2 (6 bases). Germline V gene data show CDR1 as SGHTA and CDR2 as FQGTGA. The CDR3 contains 13 residues. Trimming removed 0 bases from V and 8 bases from J, with 10 bases in between. The DNA of the CDR3 is TGTGCCAGCAGCTTAACCAGGGAGGACACCCAGTACTTC. This sequence encodes CASSLTREDTQYF.

The chain uses TRBV19 and TRBJ1-5; 8 bases align to TRBD1. This CDR3 is 17 amino acids long. J gave up 5 bases and V 6 bases, and 15 bases lay outside the gene matches. CDR1 is LNHDA and CDR2 is SQIVND in the germline V gene (reference sequence). This CDR3 is CASRQDRVITVYQPQHF. In nucleotides, the CDR3 is TGTGCCAGTAGGCAGGACAGGGTGATTACGGTGTATCAGCCCCAGCATTTT.

The chain joins TRBV28 to TRBJ1-2, with no clear D. Germline V gene data show CDR1 as MDHEN and CDR2 as SYDVKM. The CDR3 has 14 amino acids. Trimming shortened V by 2 bases and J by 7 bases, and 14 bases separated the two germline ends. Written as DNA, the CDR3 is TGTGCCAGCAGTTTAAAGGCCCCTGAGGGTGGCTACACCTTC. Translated: CASSLKAPEGGYTF.

The chain joins TRBV19 to TRBJ1-1; 8 positions agree with TRBD1. V shed 6 bases and J 1 base; nucleotides not matched to a gene: 4. The CDR3 loop spans 14 amino acids. Per germline, CDR1 LNHDA and CDR2 SQIVND (reference sequence). The CDR3 DNA sequence: TGTGCCAGTAGGCCGGACAGGGAGAACACTGAAGCTTTCTTT. Translation gives CASRPDRENTEAFF.

In this sample, this clone turned up a few times. The chain carries TRBV11-2 and TRBJ1-4; no reliable D call. The CDR3 runs 12 residues. Per germline, CDR1 SGHAT and CDR2 FQNNGV. Trimming removed 2 bases at V and 8 bases at J, with 6 bases between. This CDR3 reads CASSLFGEKLFF. For the CDR3, the DNA is TGTGCCAGCAGCTTATTCGGGGAAAAACTGTTTTTT. The variable domain in full, completed from reference TRBV11-2 and TRBJ1-4, reads EAGVAQSPRYKIIEKRQSVAFWCNPISGHATLYWYQQILGQGPKLLIQFQNNGVVDDSQLPKDRFSAERLKGVDSTLKIQPAKLEDSAVYLCASSLFGEKLFFGSGTQLSVL.

This chain uses TRBV28 with TRBJ2-7; TRBD2 matches 9 bases. Per the germline V gene, CDR1 is MDHEN and CDR2 is SYDVKM. The CDR3 contains 13 residues. The V segment lost 7 bases and the J segment 1 base; nucleotides outside the gene matches: 2. In DNA, the CDR3 is TGTGCCAGCAAACTAGCGGGTTCCTACGAGCAGTACTTC. Translating it yields CASKLAGSYEQYF.

V and J are TRBV9 and TRBJ2-7, with a weak D call TRBD2 (6 bases). In germline, CDR1 is SGDLS, CDR2 YYNGEE. Trimming removed 0 bases at V and 6 bases at J, with 16 bases between. The CDR3 spans 15 residues. Here the CDR3 reads CASSVAIAGPLEQYF. DNA for the CDR3: TGTGCCAGCAGCGTAGCTATTGCGGGACCCCTCGAGCAGTACTTC.

The CDR3 loop reads CASSIGSGRIDTQYF. CDR3 nucleotide sequence: TGTGCCAGTAGTATTGGGAGCGGGAGAATAGATACGCAGTATTTT. The rearrangement uses TRBV19 and TRBJ2-3, with TRBD2 matching 8 bases. CDR1 and CDR2 from the germline V gene are LNHDA and SQIVND (reference sequence). There are 15 residues in the CDR3. The V segment lost 3 bases and the J segment 5 bases; nucleotides outside the gene matches: 7.

This chain joins TRBV28 and TRBJ1-6, with D perhaps TRBD1 (5 bases). CDR3 size: 12 residues. Trimming shortened V by 6 bases and J by 7 bases, and 7 bases separated the two germline ends. Germline CDR1 is MDHEN and CDR2 is SYDVKM. In DNA, the CDR3 is TGTGCCAGCAGGCCAGGGAATTCACCCCTCCACTTT. This gives the protein CASRPGNSPLHF. Variable domain in full (rest from reference TRBV28 and TRBJ1-6): DVKVTQSSRYLVKRTGEKVFLECVQDMDHENMFWYRQDPGLGLRLIYFSYDVKMKEKGDIPEGYSVSREKKERFSLILESASTNQTSMYLCASRPGNSPLHFGNGTRLTVT.

The chain carries TRBV6-2 or TRBV6-3 and TRBJ1-1; D remains unclear. Trimming stripped 4 bases from V and 5 bases from J, with 17 bases between. This CDR3 is 15 amino acids long. Germline V CDR1 and CDR2: MNHEY, SVGEGT. The CDR3 loop is CASSWAGRRDTEAFF. The CDR3 nucleotides are TGTGCCAGCAGTTGGGCGGGGAGAAGGGATACTGAAGCTTTCTTT.

The chain couples TRBV11-2 to TRBJ2-1; 9 nucleotides align to TRBD1. The CDR3 loop spans 16 amino acids. Germline V CDR1 and CDR2: SGHAT, FQNNGV. J was trimmed by 7 bases and V by 5 bases; bases with no gene match: 12. Written as DNA, the CDR3 is TGTGCCAGCAGCCCCCGAGAAGGGGGGACAGGGAATGAGCAGTTCTTC. This encodes CASSPREGGTGNEQFF.

The rearrangement uses TRBV27 and TRBJ1-1, with TRBD1 identical over 10 bases. The CDR3 is 13 amino acids. With 5 bases clipped from V and 7 bases from J, the junction kept 4 bases outside the gene matches. Per the germline V gene, CDR1 is MNHEY and CDR2 is SMNVEV (reference sequence). The CDR3 DNA follows: TGTGCCAGCAGTCCCGGGACAGGGGATGAAGCTTTCTTT. Its translation: CASSPGTGDEAFF.

The rearrangement joins TRBV6-5 to TRBJ2-7; D is unresolved. Trimming took off 6 bases at V and 1 base at J, with 10 bases between the two ends. From germline, CDR1 is MNHEY and CDR2 SVGAGI. The CDR3 has 13 residues. The CDR3 spells CASSAGLSYEQYF. The CDR3, as DNA: TGTGCCAGCAGCGCCGGGTTATCCTACGAGCAGTACTTC.

The V and J genes are TRBV24-1 and TRBJ2-4; 7 bases are a match to TRBD1. J gave up 4 bases and V 8 bases, and 7 bases lay outside the gene matches. The CDR3 has 14 amino acids. The V gene's germline CDR1 is KGHDR and CDR2 SFDVKD. The CDR3 coding sequence is TGTGCCACCACCCTTGACAGGGTAAAAAACATTCAGTACTTC. This codes for CATTLDRVKNIQYF.

This chain uses TRBV2 with TRBJ1-1, with 8 positions matching TRBD1. Germline loops: CDR1 SNHLY, CDR2 FYNNEI. Trimming cost V 7 bases and J 0 bases; bases outside gene matches: 7. The CDR3 loop spans 15 amino acids. Here the CDR3 DNA reads TGTGCCAGCACCCAAGGACAGGGAATGAACACTGAAGCTTTCTTT. Protein product: CASTQGQGMNTEAFF.

This chain joins TRBV11-2 and TRBJ2-3; 9 bases are shared with TRBD2. The germline V gene encodes CDR1 SGHAT and CDR2 FQNNGV. This CDR3 spans 17 amino acids. After removal of 1 base from V and 6 bases from J, the junction contained 11 bases not matched to a gene. The CDR3 loop is CASSLGVLAGEGDTQYF. CDR3 in DNA: TGTGCCAGCAGCTTAGGTGTCTTAGCGGGAGAGGGGGATACGCAGTATTTT.

This clone was seen only once. This sequence joins TRBV11-2 and TRBJ1-4; weak D call: TRBD1 (5 bases). The V end was cut by 1 base, the J end by 7 bases, with 13 bases between. Germline CDR1 and CDR2: SGHAT and FQNNGV. This CDR3 spans 15 amino acids. CDR3 DNA: TGTGCCAGCAGCTTAGTTGCAGGGAGGGGTGAAAAACTGTTTTTT. Residues: CASSLVAGRGEKLFF.

V usage is TRBV2 and J usage is TRBJ2-5, with TRBD1 as a possible D gene (6 bases). Germline-derived CDR1 and CDR2 are SNHLY and FYNNEI. V was trimmed by 7 bases and J by 4 bases, leaving 10 bases between them. This CDR3 comprises 12 residues. Here the CDR3 reads CASNRVSETQYF. Here the CDR3 DNA reads TGTGCCAGCAACAGGGTTTCAGAGACCCAGTACTTC.

This chain connects TRBV7-9 to TRBJ1-3; 7 bases are a match to TRBD1. J was trimmed by 0 bases and V by 5 bases; bases with no gene match: 7. Per the germline V gene, CDR1 is SEHNR and CDR2 is FQNEAQ (reference sequence). The CDR3 totals 16 residues. The CDR3 region is CASSQAGQSSGNTIYF. The CDR3 DNA reads as TGTGCCAGCAGCCAGGCGGGACAGAGCTCTGGAAACACCATATATTTT. Filled out from reference TRBV7-9 and TRBJ1-3, the complete variable domain reads DTGVSQNPRHKITKRGQNVTFRCDPISEHNRLYWYRQTLGQGPEFLTYFQNEAQLEKSRLLSDRFSAERPKGSFSTLEIQRTEQGDSAMYLCASSQAGQSSGNTIYFGEGSWLTVV.

The chain employs TRBV6-2 or TRBV6-3 and TRBJ2-4, with 10 positions matching TRBD2. This CDR3 region has 19 residues. Germline V CDR1 and CDR2: MNHEY, SVGEGT. Unmatched junction bases numbered 13, after V lost 3 bases and J lost 2 bases. The CDR3: CASSYPRASGRFSKNIQYF. In DNA, the CDR3 is TGTGCCAGCAGTTATCCCCGGGCTAGCGGGAGATTTTCCAAAAACATTCAGTACTTC.

V and J are TRBV30 and TRBJ2-7; weak D call: TRBD1 (6 bases). V lost 0 bases to trimming and J lost 2 bases, with 11 bases between them. The germline gives CDR1 GTSNPN, CDR2 SVGIG (reference sequence). The CDR3 is 14 amino acids. The chain's CDR3 is CAWSVRGTTYEQYF. The DNA for the CDR3 is TGTGCCTGGAGTGTACGTGGGACAACCTACGAGCAGTACTTC. Full variable domain (missing parts from reference TRBV30 and TRBJ2-7): SQTIHQWPATLVQPVGSPLSLECTVEGTSNPNLYWYRQAAGRGLQLLFYSVGIGQISSEVPQNLSASRPQDRQFILSSKKLLLSDSGFYLCAWSVRGTTYEQYFGPGTRLTVT.